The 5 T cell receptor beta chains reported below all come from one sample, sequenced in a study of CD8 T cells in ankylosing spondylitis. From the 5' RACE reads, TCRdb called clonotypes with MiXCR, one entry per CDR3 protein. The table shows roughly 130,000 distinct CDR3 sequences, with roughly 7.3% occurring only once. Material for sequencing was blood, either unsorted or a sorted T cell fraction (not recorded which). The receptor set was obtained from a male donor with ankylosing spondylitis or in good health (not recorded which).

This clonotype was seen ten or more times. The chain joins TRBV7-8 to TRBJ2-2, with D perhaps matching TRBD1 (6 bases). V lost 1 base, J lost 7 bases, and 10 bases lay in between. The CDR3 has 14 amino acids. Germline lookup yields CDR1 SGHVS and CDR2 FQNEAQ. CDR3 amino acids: CASSLVGANGELFF. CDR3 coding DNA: TGTGCCAGCAGCTTAGTGGGGGCTAACGGGGAGCTGTTTTTT.

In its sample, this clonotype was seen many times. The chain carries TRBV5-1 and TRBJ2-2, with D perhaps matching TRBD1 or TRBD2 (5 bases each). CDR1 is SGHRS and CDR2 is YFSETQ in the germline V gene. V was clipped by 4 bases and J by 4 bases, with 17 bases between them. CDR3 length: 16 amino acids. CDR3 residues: CASSPGPIGFTGELFF. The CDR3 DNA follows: TGCGCCAGCAGCCCGGGGCCCATCGGGTTCACCGGGGAGCTGTTTTTT.

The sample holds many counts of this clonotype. The CDR3 loop reads CASSVGGGGQPQHF. CDR3 in DNA: TGTGCCAGCAGCGTAGGTGGGGGTGGGCAGCCCCAGCATTTT. The chain couples TRBV9 to TRBJ1-5; D possibly corresponds to TRBD1 (5 bases). Germline-derived CDR1 and CDR2 are SGDLS and YYNGEE. The CDR3 loop spans 14 amino acids. Between the trimmed V and J ends, which lost 0 bases and 7 bases, there was a span of 11 bases.

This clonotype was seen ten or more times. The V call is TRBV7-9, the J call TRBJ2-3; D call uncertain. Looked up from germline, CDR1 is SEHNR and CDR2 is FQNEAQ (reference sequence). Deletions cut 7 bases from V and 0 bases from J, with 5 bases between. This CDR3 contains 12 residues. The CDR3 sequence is CASKTSTDTQYF. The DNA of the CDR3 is TGTGCCAGCAAAACTAGCACAGATACGCAGTATTTT.

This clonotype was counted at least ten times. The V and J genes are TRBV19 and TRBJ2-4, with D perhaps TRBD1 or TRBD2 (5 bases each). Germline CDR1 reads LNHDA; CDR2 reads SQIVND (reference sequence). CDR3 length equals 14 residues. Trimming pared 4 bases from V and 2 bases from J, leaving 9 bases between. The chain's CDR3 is CASSRGETKNIQYF. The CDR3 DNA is TGTGCCAGTAGTAGAGGGGAAACCAAAAACATTCAGTACTTC.